Below are 4 T cell receptor beta chains sequenced from a single sample in a study of blood T cells in healthy people across ages. It was with a sample-barcoded 5' primer and a J-beta primer mix that a second PCR of about 6 to 11 cycles was run. From the 5' RACE reads, TCRdb called clonotypes with MiXCR, one entry per CDR3 protein. The sample consists of some 1.8 million distinct CDR3 sequences, about 39% of them appearing once. The sequenced sample consisted of blood. All receptors derive from a human donor in good health.

The gene calls are TRBV20-1 and TRBJ1-1, with TRBD1 matching 8 bases. Per germline, CDR1 DFQATT and CDR2 SNEGSKA (reference sequence). The J segment lost 4 bases and the V segment lost 3 bases, leaving 10 bases of the junction unmatched. The CDR3 loop spans 15 amino acids. CDR3 in DNA: TGCAGTGCTAGGGGGATCCACAGGGGGGGCACTGAAGCTTTCTTT. Its translation is CSARGIHRGGTEAFF.

The chain joins TRBV5-1 to TRBJ1-1; D is ambiguous. Trimming took off 0 bases at V and 0 bases at J, with 9 bases between the two ends. CDR1 SGHRS and CDR2 YFSETQ come from the germline V gene. The CDR3 is made up of 15 amino acids. The CDR3 nucleotides are TGCGCCAGCAGCTTGGCCGCCTACATGAACACTGAAGCTTTCTTT. Translation gives CASSLAAYMNTEAFF. The full variable domain, completed using reference TRBV5-1 and TRBJ1-1, is KAGVTQTPRYLIKTRGQQVTLSCSPISGHRSVSWYQQTPGQGLQFLFEYFSETQRNKGNFPGRFSGRQFSNSRSEMNVSTLELGDSALYLCASSLAAYMNTEAFFGQGTRLTVV.

A word on this clonotype: A much larger clone lies a single base off, so this may be a read error. CDR3: CASRPGVSDEQFF. Written as DNA, the CDR3 is TGTGCCAGCAGGCCAGGGGTAAGCGATGAGCAGTTCTTC. The J gene is TRBJ2-1, the V gene TRBV6-1; TRBD1 might be the D (6 bases). CDR3 length equals 13 residues. The V and J ends lost 6 bases and 8 bases respectively, with 14 bases between them. The germline gives CDR1 MNHNS, CDR2 SASEGT.

This clonotype was seen only a few times. This chain links TRBV27 with TRBJ1-5, with D unclear. The V end lost 6 bases, the J end lost 2 bases, and 17 bases lay between the germline ends. Germline loops: CDR1 MNHEY, CDR2 SMNVEV (reference sequence). The CDR3 runs to 16 residues. The CDR3 loop reads CASSYLGPAGNQPQHF. As DNA, the CDR3 is TGTGCCAGCAGCTATTTGGGCCCGGCGGGCAATCAGCCCCAGCATTTT.